Each of the 17 T cell receptor beta chains below was sequenced from the same sample in a study of shared clonotypes between healthy human individuals. Produced via immunoSEQ multiplex PCR; TCRdb's table is partial and in-frame only. The table shows roughly 2,500,000 clones, with over 85% occurring only once. What was sequenced was naive CD4+ T cells from PBMCs. Subset defined: CD45RA+ positively selected. These receptors all stem from a man between 18 and 35 years old in good health. Some clones in this sample may be carry-over from other donors' samples.

The V gene is TRBV5-1, the J gene TRBJ2-4; D gene unclear. V shed 4 bases and J shed 4 bases, with 12 bases lying between them. The germline V gene encodes CDR1 SGHRS and CDR2 YFSETQ. The CDR3 has 14 residues. CDR3 sequence (DNA): TGCGCCAGCAGCCCAGTGGGCTTGAAAAACATTCAGTACTTC. This encodes CASSPVGLKNIQYF.

The chain employs TRBV28 and TRBJ2-7; 10 bases fit TRBD2. CDR1 is MDHEN and CDR2 is SYDVKM in the germline V gene. This CDR3 has 15 amino acids. Trimming at V came to 5 bases and at J to 3 bases, leaving 7 bases not matched to a gene. The CDR3 DNA reads as TGTGCCAGCAGTAGACGGACTAGCGGATACTACGAGCAGTACTTC. Translated: CASSRRTSGYYEQYF.

Comments on this clone: At one end the junction does not follow the germline gene, possibly because of a read error. The rearrangement joins TRBV7-2 to TRBJ1-1; the D is unclear. This CDR3 is built from 13 residues. Germline values: CDR1 SGHTA, CDR2 FQGNSA. CDR3 sequence: CVSSLTENTEAFF. DNA for the CDR3: TGTGTCAGCAGCTTAACAGAGAACACTGAAGCTTTCTTT.

This chain links TRBV9 with TRBJ2-1, with TRBD2 matching over 10 bases. CDR3 size: 16 residues. Looked up from germline, CDR1 is SGDLS and CDR2 is YYNGEE. Trimming at V came to 6 bases and at J to 0 bases, leaving 6 bases not matched to a gene. The CDR3 nucleotides are TGTGCCAGCACACTAGCGGGGACGAGCTCCTACAATGAGCAGTTCTTC. Amino acids: CASTLAGTSSYNEQFF.

The genes are TRBV28 and TRBJ2-7, with TRBD2 matching 7 bases. V trimming: 5 bases; J trimming: 3 bases; junction bases outside the gene matches: 7. The CDR3 loop spans 14 amino acids. CDR1 is MDHEN, CDR2 SYDVKM, per germline. The CDR3 loop is CASSGPASGYEQYF. CDR3 bases: TGTGCCAGCAGTGGGCCGGCTAGCGGCTACGAGCAGTACTTC.

This sequence joins TRBV7-9 and TRBJ2-3; D not resolved. Between the trimmed V and J ends, which lost 4 bases and 4 bases, there was a span of 9 bases. The CDR3 covers 13 residues. Germline CDR1 reads SEHNR; CDR2 reads FQNEAQ (reference sequence). CDR3 amino acids: CASSSAGPDTQYF. The DNA of the CDR3 is TGTGCCAGCAGCTCGGCAGGACCAGATACGCAGTATTTT. Using reference TRBV7-9 and TRBJ2-3 for the parts outside the CDR3, the full variable domain is DTGVSQNPRHKITKRGQNVTFRCDPISEHNRLYWYRQTLGQGPEFLTYFQNEAQLEKSRLLSDRFSAERPKGSFSTLEIQRTEQGDSAMYLCASSSAGPDTQYFGPGTRLTVL.

This clone was detected a few times. Other DNA sequences in this sample translate to the same CDR3. The chain joins TRBV11-2 to TRBJ1-1; D gene unclear. The V gene's germline CDR1 is SGHAT and CDR2 FQNNGV. This CDR3 region has 13 residues. Trimming left V 5 bases short and J 3 bases short, with 10 bases between. The CDR3 coding sequence is TGTGCCAGCAGCCTCACTACGGACACTGAAGCTTTCTTT. Its translation: CASSLTTDTEAFF.

This clone has only a few counts. The chain uses TRBV5-1 and TRBJ1-2, with D unclear. This CDR3 has 13 residues. V lost 4 bases, J lost 4 bases, and 11 bases lay in between. Germline V gene sequence: CDR1 SGHRS, CDR2 YFSETQ. The CDR3 DNA reads as TGCGCCAGCAGCCCTGATACATCCTATGGCTACACCTTC. This codes for CASSPDTSYGYTF.

Comment on this clone: At the DNA level, this CDR3 is encoded by other sequences in the same sample as well. This chain connects TRBV28 to TRBJ2-7; D is undetermined. This CDR3 contains 14 residues. V was cut by 3 bases and J by 1 base, with 10 bases left in between. CDR1 is MDHEN, CDR2 SYDVKM, per germline. The CDR3 DNA follows: TGTGCCAGCAGTTTGGTCCAGGCATCCTACGAGCAGTACTTC. Translation: CASSLVQASYEQYF. The full variable domain, completed using reference TRBV28 and TRBJ2-7, is DVKVTQSSRYLVKRTGEKVFLECVQDMDHENMFWYRQDPGLGLRLIYFSYDVKMKEKGDIPEGYSVSREKKERFSLILESASTNQTSMYLCASSLVQASYEQYFGPGTRLTVT.

V gene TRBV7-3 combines with J gene TRBJ2-3; no clear D. This CDR3 comprises 17 residues. V dropped 1 base and J dropped 4 bases, with 18 bases sitting between them. Germline CDR1 SGHTA, CDR2 FQGTGA. The CDR3 region has the DNA TGTGCCAGCAGCTTAAGAGCTATGGCGGTGGGTCCAGATACGCAGTATTTT. Protein product: CASSLRAMAVGPDTQYF. The complete variable domain, with remaining parts taken from reference TRBV7-3 and TRBJ2-3, reads GAGVSQTPSNKVTEKGKYVELRCDPISGHTALYWYRQSLGQGPEFLIYFQGTGAADDSGLPNDRFFAVRPEGSVSTLKIQRTERGDSAVYLCASSLRAMAVGPDTQYFGPGTRLTVL.

The J gene is TRBJ1-5, the V gene TRBV28; D remains ambiguous. The CDR3 loop spans 12 amino acids. V was shortened by 6 bases and J by 7 bases, with 10 bases between the two germline ends. From germline, CDR1 is MDHEN and CDR2 SYDVKM. DNA for the CDR3: TGTGCCAGCAGCTCCCCGATGCAGCCCCAGCATTTT. It specifies CASSSPMQPQHF.

V is TRBV5-4 and J is TRBJ2-7; possibly TRBD2 for D (6 bases). The CDR3 is 15 residues long. From germline, CDR1 is SGHNT and CDR2 YYREEE (reference sequence). Trimming took 4 bases from V and 0 from J, leaving 14 bases between them. The CDR3 sequence: CASSRDFQSSYEQYF. The CDR3 DNA sequence: TGTGCCAGCAGCCGGGACTTCCAGAGCTCCTACGAGCAGTACTTC.

Regarding this clone: This sample also contains other DNA sequences that code for the same CDR3. The J gene is TRBJ2-7, the V gene TRBV6-5; D not certain. This CDR3 spans 15 amino acids. Per germline, CDR1 MNHEY and CDR2 SVGAGI. V was clipped by 4 bases and J by 1 base, with 14 bases between them. The CDR3 DNA is TGTGCCAGCAGTTTGGGCCCAACGCGATCCTACGAGCAGTACTTC. Translation gives CASSLGPTRSYEQYF.

This clone occurred once. The V gene is TRBV19, the J gene TRBJ1-1; 9 bases match TRBD1. This CDR3 comprises 16 residues. The V gene's germline CDR1 is LNHDA and CDR2 SQIVND (reference sequence). V was pared by 5 bases and J by 1 base, with 8 bases of the junction left unmatched. CDR3 in DNA: TGTGCCAGTAGTTTCAGGACAGGGGTGTCGAACACTGAAGCTTTCTTT. Translation: CASSFRTGVSNTEAFF.

This sequence joins TRBV11-2 and TRBJ1-2; D gene ambiguous. CDR1 is SGHAT, CDR2 FQNNGV, per germline. Trimming cost V 0 bases and J 4 bases, with 18 bases left between them. This CDR3 has 17 residues. This CDR3 is CASSLDFLPVQSYGYTF. CDR3 coding DNA: TGTGCCAGCAGCTTAGATTTTTTGCCAGTTCAGAGCTATGGCTACACCTTC.

This chain uses TRBV5-1 with TRBJ2-2; possibly TRBD1 or TRBD2 for D (5 bases each). V gave up 6 bases and J gave up 0 bases, with 9 bases separating them. The length of the CDR3 is 14 residues. Germline V gene data show CDR1 as SGHRS and CDR2 as YFSETQ. The CDR3 DNA is TGCGCCAGCAATTGGGGGACGAACACCGGGGAGCTGTTTTTT. Residues: CASNWGTNTGELFF.

As to this clone: This specimen includes other DNA sequences encoding the same CDR3. The chain recombines TRBV6-5 with TRBJ1-2, with D tentatively TRBD1 (5 bases). This CDR3 has 13 amino acids. Per the germline V gene, CDR1 is MNHEY and CDR2 is SVGAGI. Trimming took 6 bases from V and 4 from J, leaving 12 bases between them. The DNA for the CDR3 is TGTGCCAGCAGGGACTCGGGGGGCTATGGCTACACCTTC. Translated: CASRDSGGYGYTF.